The rows below give T cell receptor beta chains drawn from one sample of a study of CD8 T cells in Susac syndrome. TCRdb fed the immunoSEQ multiplex PCR reads into MiXCR, producing one record per CDR3 protein. The table includes 200,000 to 300,000 distinct CDR3 sequences, 90% to 96% detected once. Sequenced input: CD4+ T cells from PBMCs. The receptors here all came from a human donor with Susac syndrome. CDR3s include the opening cysteine and the closing phenylalanine or tryptophan. D genes are given only for firm matches. Where a row states a size, it is once, few, many or the class of an expanded clone; other rows omit it.

-,TRBV27,TRBJ1-1,-,TGTGCCAGCAGAGCAACGGGAACCACTGAAGCTTTCTTT,CASRATGTTEAFF
-,TRBV20-1,TRBJ1-5,-,TGCAGTGCTGGCCCGGGAGGCAATCAGCCCCAGCATTTT,CSAGPGGNQPQHF
-,TRBV5-1,TRBJ2-1,-,TGCGCCAGCAGCTTACCGGGGGCCGACAATGAGCAGTTCTTC,CASSLPGADNEQFF
-,TRBV5-1,TRBJ2-5,-,TGCGCCAGCACGGAGGCGGGCTCTCCCGGGGAGACCCAGTACTTC,CASTEAGSPGETQYF
-,TRBV20-1,TRBJ2-2,-,TGCAGTGCTGACCTTGAGCGGAACACCGGGGAGCTGTTTTTT,CSADLERNTGELFF
-,TRBV2,TRBJ2-3,-,TGTGCCAGCACCAAGAGGGATACGCAGTATTTT,CASTKRDTQYF
once,TRBV24-1,TRBJ1-5,-,TGTGCCACCAGTGACCGACCGTTTCAGCCCCAGCATTTT,CATSDRPFQPQHF
-,TRBV12-3/TRBV12-4,TRBJ1-5,TRBD1,TGTGCCAGCAGTTTTTTTCGTCCGGGACAGCATAATCAGCCCCAGCATTTT,CASSFFRPGQHNQPQHF
-,TRBV12-3/TRBV12-4,TRBJ2-5,-,TGTGCCAGCAGTTTGCAGGGAGGGGGCGAGACCCAGTACTTC,CASSLQGGGETQYF
few,TRBV18,TRBJ1-5,-,TGTGCCAGCTCACCTCAGGGTAGCAATCAGCCCCAGCATTTT,CASSPQGSNQPQHF
-,TRBV20-1,TRBJ2-2,TRBD2,TGCAGTGCCGGGACTAGCGGCAACACCGGGGAGCTGTTTTTT,CSAGTSGNTGELFF
once,TRBV15,TRBJ2-1,-,TGTGCCACCAGCAGAGTCCTCGGGACAACACCTTACAATGAGCAGTTCTTC,CATSRVLGTTPYNEQFF
-,TRBV30,TRBJ2-7,-,TGTGCCTGGAGTCTAGAGCAGGGTTGGGACGAGCAGTACTTC,CAWSLEQGWDEQYF
-,TRBV29-1,TRBJ2-7,-,TGCAGCGTTACCGATGACCGCGCCTACGAGCAGTACTTC,CSVTDDRAYEQYF
-,TRBV28,TRBJ2-5,-,TGTGCCAGCAGGGGCTCGTTTAGCCGGATTAGGGAGACCCAGTACTTC,CASRGSFSRIRETQYF
once,TRBV20-1,TRBJ1-1,-,TGCAGTGCTAGAGGTGGTATGGTTGAAGCTTTCTTT,CSARGGMVEAFF
-,TRBV29-1,TRBJ1-1,-,TGCAGCGTTCAAGGGGAACTGAACACTGAAGCTTTCTTT,CSVQGELNTEAFF
-,TRBV9,TRBJ2-2,-,TGTGCCAGCACCCCCTCGGTAAGGGGAACGAACACCGGGGAGCTGTTTTTT,CASTPSVRGTNTGELFF
-,TRBV9,TRBJ2-1,-,TGTGCCAGCAGCGTAAGCCCCGTTTATCCGGGAGAGTTTGGCAATGAGCAGTTCTTC,CASSVSPVYPGEFGNEQFF
-,TRBV20-1,TRBJ2-7,TRBD2,TGCAGTGCTAGGGGGACTAGTTCCTACGAGCAGTACTTC,CSARGTSSYEQYF
-,TRBV7-9,TRBJ2-4,-,TGTGCCAGCAGCTCACCGAGCCTCAGGGGACGGCAGTACTTC,CASSSPSLRGRQYF
-,TRBV7-9,TRBJ1-1,-,TGTGCCAGCAGCTTGACACGGGGCACTGAAGCTTTCTTT,CASSLTRGTEAFF
-,TRBV29-1,TRBJ2-3,TRBD2,TGCAGCGCTAAACTAGCGGGAAGAGGAGATACGCAGTATTTT,CSAKLAGRGDTQYF
-,TRBV3-1,TRBJ1-2,-,TGTGCCAGCAGTTACGTAGGAGATGGAGGACATGGTGGCTACACCTTC,CASSYVGDGGHGGYTF
-,TRBV11-2,TRBJ2-6,TRBD1,TGTGCCAGCAGCTTATGGGGACAGGCCGCGGGGGCCAACGTCCTGACTTTC,CASSLWGQAAGANVLTF
-,TRBV30,TRBJ2-5,TRBD1,TGTGCCTGGAGCGGGGACAGGACCCAGTACTTC,CAWSGDRTQYF
few,TRBV29-1,TRBJ1-2,-,TGCAGCGTTGAGGGCTACACCTTC,CSVEGYTF